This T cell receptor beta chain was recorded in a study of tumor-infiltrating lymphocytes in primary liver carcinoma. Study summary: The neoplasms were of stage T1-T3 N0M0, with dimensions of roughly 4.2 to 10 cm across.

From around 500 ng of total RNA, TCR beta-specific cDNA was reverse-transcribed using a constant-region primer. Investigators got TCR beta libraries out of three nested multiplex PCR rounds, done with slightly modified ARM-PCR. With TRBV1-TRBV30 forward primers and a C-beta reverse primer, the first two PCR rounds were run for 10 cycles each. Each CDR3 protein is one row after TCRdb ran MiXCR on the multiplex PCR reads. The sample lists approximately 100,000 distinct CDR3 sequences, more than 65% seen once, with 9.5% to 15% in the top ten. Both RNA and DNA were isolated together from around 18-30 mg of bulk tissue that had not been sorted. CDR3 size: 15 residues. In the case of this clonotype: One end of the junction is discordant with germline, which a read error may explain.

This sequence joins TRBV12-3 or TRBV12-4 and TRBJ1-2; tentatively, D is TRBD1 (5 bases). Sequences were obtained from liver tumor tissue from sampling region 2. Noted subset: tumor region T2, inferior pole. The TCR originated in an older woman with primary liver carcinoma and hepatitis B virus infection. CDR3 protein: CASSLAGLGNYDYSF. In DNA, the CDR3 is TGTGCCAGCAGTTTGGCGGGACTGGGGAACTATGACTACAGCTTC.